The entry that follows covers one T cell receptor beta chain sequence. These data belong to a study of blood T cell repertoires in COVID-19. Study-wide context: From the United States, Italy and Spain came samples of acute and convalescent COVID-19.

Data came from immunoSEQ multiplex PCR; TCRdb stores just in-frame clones and leaves some out. The sample lists around 250,000 clones, 80% to 90% occurring once. The sample was PBMCs or T cells enriched from blood (not recorded which). The source is a woman in her 40s who had been exposed to COVID-19.

The CDR3 reads CASSLSQGSTEAFF. DNA for the CDR3: TGCGCCAGCAGCTTGTCCCAGGGGTCCACTGAAGCTTTCTTT. This chain links TRBV5-1 with TRBJ1-1; possible D gene TRBD1, 6 bases. Germline V gives CDR1 SGHRS, CDR2 YFSETQ. The CDR3 length is 14 residues. V was cut by 1 base and J by 4 bases, with 11 bases left in between.